The 6 T cell receptor beta chains below come from one sample, sequenced in a study of blood T cell repertoires in COVID-19. The assay was immunoSEQ multiplex PCR, and TCRdb's table has in-frame clones only and misses some. The top ten clones hold over 0.95% of a sample with a few hundred thousand clones, approximately 77% of them seen once. The sequenced material came from peripheral blood. These receptors originate from a human donor with acute or convalescent COVID-19. The donor label of this sample is uncertain.

V gene TRBV30 combines with J gene TRBJ1-1, with D possibly being TRBD1 (5 bases). This CDR3 has 18 residues. Germline CDR1 GTSNPN, CDR2 SVGIG (reference sequence). Deletions cut 0 bases from V and 0 bases from J, with 20 bases between. The chain's CDR3 is CAWSVVTRGHSMNTEAFF. Written as DNA, the CDR3 is TGTGCCTGGAGTGTCGTAACCCGAGGACATAGCATGAACACTGAAGCTTTCTTT.

In this sample, this clone turned up a few times. The chain combines TRBV19 with TRBJ1-2; no clear D gene. CDR3 length: 13 residues. The V end lost 7 bases, the J end lost 4 bases, and 13 bases lay between the germline ends. The germline CDR1 and CDR2 sequences are LNHDA and SQIVND (reference sequence). As DNA, the CDR3 is TGTGCCAGTACCCAGAGGAGCTCCTATGGCTACACCTTC. Amino acids: CASTQRSSYGYTF.

This chain uses TRBV5-1 with TRBJ1-4; 7 positions agree with TRBD1. Germline V gene data show CDR1 as SGHRS and CDR2 as YFSETQ. Trimming removed 4 bases from V and 4 bases from J; junction bases left unmatched: 4. The CDR3 is made up of 14 amino acids. The CDR3 DNA follows: TGCGCCAGCAGCACGGGACAGATTAATGAAAAACTGTTTTTT. It translates to CASSTGQINEKLFF.

As regards this clone: The sample carries other DNA sequences with the same CDR3. The chain employs TRBV18 and TRBJ2-7, with no clear D. The CDR3 covers 13 residues. Deletions cut 3 bases from V and 0 bases from J, with 6 bases between. CDR1 is KGHSH, CDR2 LQKENI, per germline. CDR3 in DNA: TGTGCCAGCTCACCGCCTAACTCCTACGAGCAGTACTTC. It codes for CASSPPNSYEQYF.

The rearrangement joins TRBV7-9 to TRBJ2-7; D is uncertain. The V end lost 5 bases, the J end lost 6 bases, and 11 bases lay between the germline ends. Germline CDR1 SEHNR, CDR2 FQNEAQ (reference sequence). This CDR3 region has 12 residues. This chain's CDR3 is CASSPTTGEQYF. The CDR3 bases are TGTGCCAGCAGCCCCACGACTGGCGAGCAGTACTTC.

To note about this clone: The sample has other DNA sequences that encode this CDR3 too. This sequence joins TRBV5-1 and TRBJ2-3; D remains ambiguous. This CDR3 is 12 amino acids long. Trimming shortened V by 4 bases and J by 0 bases, and 3 bases separated the two germline ends. Germline loops: CDR1 SGHRS, CDR2 YFSETQ. The CDR3 DNA reads as TGCGCCAGCAGCCTTAGCACAGATACGCAGTATTTT. Amino acid sequence: CASSLSTDTQYF. The whole variable domain, remainder taken from reference TRBV5-1 and TRBJ2-3, is KAGVTQTPRYLIKTRGQQVTLSCSPISGHRSVSWYQQTPGQGLQFLFEYFSETQRNKGNFPGRFSGRQFSNSRSEMNVSTLELGDSALYLCASSLSTDTQYFGPGTRLTVL.